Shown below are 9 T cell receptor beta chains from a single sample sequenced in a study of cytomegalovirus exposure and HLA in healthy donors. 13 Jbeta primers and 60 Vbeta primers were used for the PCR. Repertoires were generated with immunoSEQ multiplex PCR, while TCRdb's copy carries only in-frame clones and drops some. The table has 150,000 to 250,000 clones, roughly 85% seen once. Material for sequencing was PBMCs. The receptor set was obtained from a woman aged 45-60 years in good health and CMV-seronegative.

The CDR3 loop reads CAWSIGTGTGAYEQYF. The CDR3 nucleotides read TGTGCCTGGAGTATCGGAACCGGGACAGGAGCCTACGAGCAGTACTTC. The J gene is TRBJ2-7, the V gene TRBV30, with TRBD1 matching over 8 bases. With V trimmed by 2 bases and J by 2 bases, 11 bases remained unmatched. From germline, CDR1 is GTSNPN and CDR2 SVGIG (reference sequence). CDR3 size: 16 residues.

CDR3 coding DNA: TGTGCCAGCAGTTTATCGAGGGTAGCAAAAGAGACCCAGTACTTC. It translates to CASSLSRVAKETQYF. The rearrangement joins TRBV27 to TRBJ2-5, with D perhaps matching TRBD2 (5 bases). The ends were cut back, 0 bases at V and 3 bases at J, with 11 bases in the middle. The CDR3 totals 15 residues. CDR1 is MNHEY and CDR2 is SMNVEV in the germline V gene (reference sequence).

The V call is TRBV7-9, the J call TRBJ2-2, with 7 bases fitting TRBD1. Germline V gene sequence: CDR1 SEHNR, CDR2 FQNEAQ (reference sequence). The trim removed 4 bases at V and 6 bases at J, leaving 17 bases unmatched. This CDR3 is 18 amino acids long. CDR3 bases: TGTGCCAGCAGCTCCCGGACAGGTGCCTCCTCCAATCCCGGGGAGCTGTTTTTT. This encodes CASSSRTGASSNPGELFF.

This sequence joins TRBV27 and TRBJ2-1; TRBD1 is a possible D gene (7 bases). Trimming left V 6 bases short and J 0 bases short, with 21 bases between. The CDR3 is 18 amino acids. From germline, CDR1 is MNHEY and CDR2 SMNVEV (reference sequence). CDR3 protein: CASSSTRRGQSSYNEQFF. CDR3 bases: TGTGCCAGCAGCTCCACCCGGAGGGGGCAGAGCTCCTACAATGAGCAGTTCTTC.

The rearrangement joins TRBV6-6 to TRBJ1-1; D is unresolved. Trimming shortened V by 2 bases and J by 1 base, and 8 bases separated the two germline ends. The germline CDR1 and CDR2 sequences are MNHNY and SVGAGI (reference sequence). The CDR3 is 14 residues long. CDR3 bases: TGTGCCAGCAGTTACAGAGTAACGAACACTGAAGCTTTCTTT. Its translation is CASSYRVTNTEAFF.

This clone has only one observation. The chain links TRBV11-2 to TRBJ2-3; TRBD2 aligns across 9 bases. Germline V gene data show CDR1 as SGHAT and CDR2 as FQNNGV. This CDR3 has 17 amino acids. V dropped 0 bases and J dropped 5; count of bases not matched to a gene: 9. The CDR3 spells CASSLEGAGGPIDTQYF. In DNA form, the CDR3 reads TGTGCCAGCAGCTTAGAAGGGGCGGGAGGGCCTATAGATACGCAGTATTTT.

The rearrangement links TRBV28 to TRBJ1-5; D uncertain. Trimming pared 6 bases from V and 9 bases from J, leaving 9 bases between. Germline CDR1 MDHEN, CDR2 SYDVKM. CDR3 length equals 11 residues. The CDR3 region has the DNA TGTGCCAGCAGGGCTTCCTCGCCCCAGCATTTT. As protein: CASRASSPQHF.

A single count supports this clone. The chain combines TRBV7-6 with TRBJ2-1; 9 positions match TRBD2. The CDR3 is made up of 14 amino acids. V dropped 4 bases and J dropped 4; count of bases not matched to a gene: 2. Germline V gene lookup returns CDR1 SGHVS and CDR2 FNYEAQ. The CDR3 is CASSSLAGYNEQFF. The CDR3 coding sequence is TGTGCCAGCAGCTCGCTAGCGGGGTACAATGAGCAGTTCTTC.

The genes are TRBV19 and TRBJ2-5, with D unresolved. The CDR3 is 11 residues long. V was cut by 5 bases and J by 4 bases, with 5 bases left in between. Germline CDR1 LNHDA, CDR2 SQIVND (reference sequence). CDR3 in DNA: TGTGCCAGTAGTTCCGGAGAGACCCAGTACTTC. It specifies CASSSGETQYF.